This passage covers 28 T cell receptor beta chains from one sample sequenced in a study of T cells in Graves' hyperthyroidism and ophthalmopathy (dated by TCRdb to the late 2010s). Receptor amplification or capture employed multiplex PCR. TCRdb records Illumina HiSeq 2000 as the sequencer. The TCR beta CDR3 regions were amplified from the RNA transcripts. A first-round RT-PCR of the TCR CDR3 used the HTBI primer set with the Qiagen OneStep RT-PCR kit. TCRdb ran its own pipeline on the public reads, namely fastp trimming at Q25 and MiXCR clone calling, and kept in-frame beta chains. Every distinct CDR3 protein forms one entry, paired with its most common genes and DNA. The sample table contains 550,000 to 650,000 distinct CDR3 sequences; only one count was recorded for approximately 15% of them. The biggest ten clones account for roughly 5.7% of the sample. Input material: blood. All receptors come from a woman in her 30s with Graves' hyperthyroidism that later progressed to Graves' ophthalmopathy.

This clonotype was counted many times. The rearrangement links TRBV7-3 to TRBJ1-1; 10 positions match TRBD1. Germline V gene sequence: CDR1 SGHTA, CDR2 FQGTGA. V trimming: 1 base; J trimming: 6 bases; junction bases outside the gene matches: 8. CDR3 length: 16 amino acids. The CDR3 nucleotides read TGTGCCAGCAGCTTAAGGGGACAGGGGCCAGGAGCTGAAGCTTTCTTT. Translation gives CASSLRGQGPGAEAFF.

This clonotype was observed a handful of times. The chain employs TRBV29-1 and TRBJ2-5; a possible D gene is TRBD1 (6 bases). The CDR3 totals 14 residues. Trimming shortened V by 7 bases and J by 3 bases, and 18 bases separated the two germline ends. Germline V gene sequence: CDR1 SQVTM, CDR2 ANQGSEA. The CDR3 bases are TGCAGCGCTAGAGGGCGGACAGCTGAAGAGACCCAGTACTTC. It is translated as CSARGRTAEETQYF.

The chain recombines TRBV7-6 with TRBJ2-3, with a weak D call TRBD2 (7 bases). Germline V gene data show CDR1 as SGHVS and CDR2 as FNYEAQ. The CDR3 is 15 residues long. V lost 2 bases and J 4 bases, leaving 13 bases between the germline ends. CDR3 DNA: TGTGCCAGCAGCTTACTTTCGGGGGGCGCAGATACGCAGTATTTT. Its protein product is CASSLLSGGADTQYF.

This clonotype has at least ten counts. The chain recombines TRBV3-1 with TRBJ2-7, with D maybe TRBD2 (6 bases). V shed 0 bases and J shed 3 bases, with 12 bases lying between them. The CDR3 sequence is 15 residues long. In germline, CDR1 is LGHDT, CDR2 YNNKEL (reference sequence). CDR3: CASSQDQLANYEQYF. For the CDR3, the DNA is TGTGCCAGCAGCCAAGATCAGCTAGCGAACTACGAGCAGTACTTC.

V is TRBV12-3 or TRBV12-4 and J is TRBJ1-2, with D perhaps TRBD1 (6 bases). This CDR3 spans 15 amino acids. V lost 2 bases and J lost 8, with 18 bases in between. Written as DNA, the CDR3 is TGTGCCAGCAGTTTAAACAGGGCCTCAGTCGTCGGCTACACCTTC. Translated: CASSLNRASVVGYTF.

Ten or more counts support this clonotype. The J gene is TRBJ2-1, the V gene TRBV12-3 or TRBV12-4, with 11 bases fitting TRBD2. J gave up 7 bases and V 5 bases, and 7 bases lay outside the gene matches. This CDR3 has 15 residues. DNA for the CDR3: TGTGCCAGCAGTCGGATAGCGGGAGGGCTGAATGAGCAGTTCTTC. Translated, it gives CASSRIAGGLNEQFF.

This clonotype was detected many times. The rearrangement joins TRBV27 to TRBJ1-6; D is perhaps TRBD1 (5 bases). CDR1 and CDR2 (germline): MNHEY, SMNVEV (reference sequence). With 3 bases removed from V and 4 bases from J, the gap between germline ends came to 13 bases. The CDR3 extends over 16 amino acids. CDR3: CASSFLQGAYNSPLHF. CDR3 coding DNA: TGTGCCAGCAGTTTCCTGCAGGGCGCGTATAATTCACCCCTCCACTTT.

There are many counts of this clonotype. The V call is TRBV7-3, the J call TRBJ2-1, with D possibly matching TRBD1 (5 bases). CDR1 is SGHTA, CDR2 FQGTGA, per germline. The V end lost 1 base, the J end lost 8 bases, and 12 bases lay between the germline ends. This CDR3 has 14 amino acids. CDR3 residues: CASSLIGANDEQFF. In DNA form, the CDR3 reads TGTGCCAGCAGCTTAATTGGGGCGAATGATGAGCAGTTCTTC.

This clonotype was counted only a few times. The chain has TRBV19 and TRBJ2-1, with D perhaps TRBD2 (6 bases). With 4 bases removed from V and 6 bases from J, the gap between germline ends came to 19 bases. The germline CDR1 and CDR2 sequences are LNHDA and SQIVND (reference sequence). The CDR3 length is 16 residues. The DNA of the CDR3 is TGTGCCAGTAGTACGACGCGGGTGAACGGGGGCAATGAGCAGTTCTTC. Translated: CASSTTRVNGGNEQFF. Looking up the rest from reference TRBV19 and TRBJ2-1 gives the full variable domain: DGGITQSPKYLFRKEGQNVTLSCEQNLNHDAMYWYRQDPGQGLRLIYYSQIVNDFQKGDIAEGYSVSREKKESFPLTVTSAQKNPTAFYLCASSTTRVNGGNEQFFGPGTRLTVL.

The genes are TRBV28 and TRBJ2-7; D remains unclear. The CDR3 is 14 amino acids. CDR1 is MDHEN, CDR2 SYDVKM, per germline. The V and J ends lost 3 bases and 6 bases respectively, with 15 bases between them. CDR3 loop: CASSFPLGSLEQYF. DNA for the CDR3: TGTGCCAGCAGTTTCCCCTTGGGGTCCCTCGAGCAGTACTTC.

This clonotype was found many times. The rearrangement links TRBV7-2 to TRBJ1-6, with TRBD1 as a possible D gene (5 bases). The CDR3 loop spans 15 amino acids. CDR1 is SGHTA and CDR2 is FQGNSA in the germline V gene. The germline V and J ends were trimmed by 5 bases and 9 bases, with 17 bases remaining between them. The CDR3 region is CASSNPPGSGSPLHF. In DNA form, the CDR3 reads TGTGCCAGCAGCAACCCCCCAGGGAGTGGTTCACCCCTCCACTTT.

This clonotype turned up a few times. The CDR3 bases are TGTGCCAGCAGTCACCTGGGGGACAGGGGGGTCCCCGGGGAGCTGTTTTTT. Amino acid sequence: CASSHLGDRGVPGELFF. This chain joins TRBV7-8 and TRBJ2-2; 11 bases agree with TRBD1. Germline V gene data show CDR1 as SGHVS and CDR2 as FQNEAQ. This CDR3 spans 17 amino acids. V shed 6 bases and J 6 bases; nucleotides not matched to a gene: 12.

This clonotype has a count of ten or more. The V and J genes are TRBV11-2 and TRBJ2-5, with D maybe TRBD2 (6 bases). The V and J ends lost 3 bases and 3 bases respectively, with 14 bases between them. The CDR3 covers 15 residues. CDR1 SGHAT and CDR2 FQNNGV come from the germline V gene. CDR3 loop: CASSFRERPKETQYF. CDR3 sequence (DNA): TGTGCCAGCAGCTTCCGGGAGAGGCCTAAAGAGACCCAGTACTTC.

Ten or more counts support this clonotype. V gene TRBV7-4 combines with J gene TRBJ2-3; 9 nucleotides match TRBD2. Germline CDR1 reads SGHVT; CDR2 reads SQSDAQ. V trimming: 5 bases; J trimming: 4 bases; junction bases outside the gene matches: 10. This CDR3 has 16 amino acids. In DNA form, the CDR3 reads TGTGCCAGCAGCCCTAGCGGGGAGGGGGGGCCAGATACGCAGTATTTT. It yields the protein CASSPSGEGGPDTQYF.

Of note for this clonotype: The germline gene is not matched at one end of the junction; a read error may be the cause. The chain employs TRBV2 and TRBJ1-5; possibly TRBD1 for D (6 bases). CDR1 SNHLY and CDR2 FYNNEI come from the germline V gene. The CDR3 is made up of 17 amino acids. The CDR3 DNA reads TGTACCAGCACCTCCGGGGCGGGGGGCTATAGCAATCAGCCCCAGCATTTT. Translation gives CTSTSGAGGYSNQPQHF.

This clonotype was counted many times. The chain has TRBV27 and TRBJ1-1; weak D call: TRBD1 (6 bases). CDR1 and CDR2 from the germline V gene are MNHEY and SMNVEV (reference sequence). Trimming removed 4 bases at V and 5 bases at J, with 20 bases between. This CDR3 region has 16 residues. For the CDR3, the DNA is TGTGCCAGCAGTTCGATCCCCCCTCAGGGGCGAACTGAAGCTTTCTTT. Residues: CASSSIPPQGRTEAFF.

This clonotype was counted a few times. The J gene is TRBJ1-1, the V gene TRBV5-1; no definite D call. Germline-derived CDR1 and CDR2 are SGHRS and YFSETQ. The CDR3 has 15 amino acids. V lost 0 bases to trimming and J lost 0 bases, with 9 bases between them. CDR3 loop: CASSLVGGLNTEAFF. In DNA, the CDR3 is TGCGCCAGCAGCTTGGTCGGAGGTCTGAACACTGAAGCTTTCTTT.

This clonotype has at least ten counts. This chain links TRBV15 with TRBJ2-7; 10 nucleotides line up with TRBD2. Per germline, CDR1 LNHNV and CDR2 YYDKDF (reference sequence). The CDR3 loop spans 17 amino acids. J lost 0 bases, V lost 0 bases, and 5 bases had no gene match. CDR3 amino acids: CATSRELSGGGSYEQYF. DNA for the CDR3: TGTGCCACCAGCAGAGAATTAAGCGGGGGGGGCTCCTACGAGCAGTACTTC.

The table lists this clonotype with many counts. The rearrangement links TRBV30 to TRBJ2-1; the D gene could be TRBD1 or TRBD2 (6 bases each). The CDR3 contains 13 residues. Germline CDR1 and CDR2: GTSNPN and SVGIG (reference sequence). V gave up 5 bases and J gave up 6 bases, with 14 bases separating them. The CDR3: CAWVGGALNEQFF. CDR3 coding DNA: TGTGCCTGGGTGGGGGGCGCCCTCAATGAGCAGTTCTTC.

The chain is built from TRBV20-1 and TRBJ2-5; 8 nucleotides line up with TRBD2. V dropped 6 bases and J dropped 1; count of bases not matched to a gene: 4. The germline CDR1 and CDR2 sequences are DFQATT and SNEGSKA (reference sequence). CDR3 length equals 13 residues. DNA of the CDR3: TGCAGTGCCATGACTAGCGCCCAAGAGACCCAGTACTTC. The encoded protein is CSAMTSAQETQYF.

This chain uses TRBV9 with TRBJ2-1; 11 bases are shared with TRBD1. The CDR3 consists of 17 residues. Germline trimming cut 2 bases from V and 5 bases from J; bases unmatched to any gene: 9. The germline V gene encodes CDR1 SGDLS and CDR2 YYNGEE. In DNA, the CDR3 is TGTGCCAGCAGCGTGGCCCCCTGGGACAGGGGGGACAATGAGCAGTTCTTC. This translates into CASSVAPWDRGDNEQFF.

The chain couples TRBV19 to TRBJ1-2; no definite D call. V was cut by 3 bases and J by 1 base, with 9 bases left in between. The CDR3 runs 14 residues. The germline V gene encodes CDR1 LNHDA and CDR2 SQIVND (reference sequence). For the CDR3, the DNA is TGTGCCAGTAGTATCCCAAGGATTAACTATGGCTACACCTTC. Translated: CASSIPRINYGYTF.

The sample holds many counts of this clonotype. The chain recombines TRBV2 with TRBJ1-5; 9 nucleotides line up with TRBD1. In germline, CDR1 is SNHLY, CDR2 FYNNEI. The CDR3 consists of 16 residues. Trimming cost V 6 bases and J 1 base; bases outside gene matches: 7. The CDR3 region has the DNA TGTGCCAGCAGCTTCCGGGACAGGGAAAGCAATCAGCCCCAGCATTTT. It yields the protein CASSFRDRESNQPQHF. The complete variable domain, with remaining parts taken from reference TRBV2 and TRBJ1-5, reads EPEVTQTPSHQVTQMGQEVILRCVPISNHLYFYWYRQILGQKVEFLVSFYNNEISEKSEIFDDQFSVERPDGSNFTLKIRSTKLEDSAMYFCASSFRDRESNQPQHFGDGTRLSIL.

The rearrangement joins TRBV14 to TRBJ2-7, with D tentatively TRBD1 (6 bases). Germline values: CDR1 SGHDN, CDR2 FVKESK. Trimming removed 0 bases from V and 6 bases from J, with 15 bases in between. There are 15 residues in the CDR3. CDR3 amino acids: CASSQDRGRGFEQYF. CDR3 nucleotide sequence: TGTGCCAGCAGCCAAGATCGGGGCAGGGGATTCGAGCAGTACTTC.

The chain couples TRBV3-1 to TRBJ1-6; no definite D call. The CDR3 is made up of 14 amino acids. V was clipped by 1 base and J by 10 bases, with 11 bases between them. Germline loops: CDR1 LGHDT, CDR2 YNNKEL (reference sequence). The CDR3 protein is CASSQVRERSPLHF. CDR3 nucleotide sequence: TGTGCCAGCAGCCAAGTTCGGGAGCGGTCACCCCTCCACTTT.

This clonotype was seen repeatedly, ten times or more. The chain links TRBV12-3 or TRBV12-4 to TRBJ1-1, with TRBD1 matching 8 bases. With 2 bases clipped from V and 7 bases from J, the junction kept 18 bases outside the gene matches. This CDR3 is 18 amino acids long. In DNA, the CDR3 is TGTGCCAGCAGTTTAAAATTGGTGGGCACAGGGGGGGGATATGAAGCTTTCTTT. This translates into CASSLKLVGTGGGYEAFF.

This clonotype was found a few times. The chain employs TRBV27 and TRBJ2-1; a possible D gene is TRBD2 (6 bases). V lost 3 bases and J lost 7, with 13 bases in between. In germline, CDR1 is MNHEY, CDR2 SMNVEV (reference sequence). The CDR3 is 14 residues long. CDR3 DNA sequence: TGTGCCAGCAGTTTGGCGGGACCCGGGAATGAGCAGTTCTTC. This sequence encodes CASSLAGPGNEQFF.

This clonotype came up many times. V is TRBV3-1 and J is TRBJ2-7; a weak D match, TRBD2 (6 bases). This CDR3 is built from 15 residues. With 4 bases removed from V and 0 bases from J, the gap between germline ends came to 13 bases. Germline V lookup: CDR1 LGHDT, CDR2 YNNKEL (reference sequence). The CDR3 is CASSPAGSSSYEQYF. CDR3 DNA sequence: TGTGCCAGCAGCCCAGCGGGTAGCTCCTCCTACGAGCAGTACTTC.